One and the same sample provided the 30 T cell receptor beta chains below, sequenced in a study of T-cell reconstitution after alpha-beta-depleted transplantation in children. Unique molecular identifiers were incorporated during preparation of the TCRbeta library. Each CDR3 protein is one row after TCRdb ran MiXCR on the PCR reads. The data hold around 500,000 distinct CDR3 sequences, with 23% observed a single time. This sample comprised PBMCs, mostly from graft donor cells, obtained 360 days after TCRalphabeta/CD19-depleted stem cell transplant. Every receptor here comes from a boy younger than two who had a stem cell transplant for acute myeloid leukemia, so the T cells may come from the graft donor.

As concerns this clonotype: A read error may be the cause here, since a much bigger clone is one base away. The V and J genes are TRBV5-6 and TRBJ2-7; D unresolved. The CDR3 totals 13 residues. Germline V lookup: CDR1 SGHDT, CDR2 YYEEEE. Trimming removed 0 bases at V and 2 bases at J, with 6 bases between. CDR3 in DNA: TGTGCCAGCAGCTTGGGACATCCCTACGAGCAGTACTTC. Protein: CASSLGHPYEQYF. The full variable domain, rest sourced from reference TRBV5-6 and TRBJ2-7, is DAGVTQSPTHLIKTRGQQVTLRCSPKSGHDTVSWYQQALGQGPQFIFQYYEEEERQRGNFPDRFSGHQFPNYSSELNVNALLLGDSALYLCASSLGHPYEQYFGPGTRLTVT.

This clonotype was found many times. CDR3 sequence (DNA): TGTGCCAGCAGCTCGCCGTTAGGGACCTACGAGCAGTACGTC. Translated, it gives CASSSPLGTYEQYV. The chain joins TRBV5-5 to TRBJ2-7; no reliable D call. The V end was cut by 3 bases, the J end by 2 bases, with 12 bases between. Germline CDR1 is SGHKS and CDR2 is YYEKEE (reference sequence). CDR3 size: 14 residues.

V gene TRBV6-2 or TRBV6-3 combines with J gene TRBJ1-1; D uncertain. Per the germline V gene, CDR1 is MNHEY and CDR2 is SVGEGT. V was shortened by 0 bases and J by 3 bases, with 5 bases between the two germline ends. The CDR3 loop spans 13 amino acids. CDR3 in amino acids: CASSYSTYTEAFF. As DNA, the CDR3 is TGTGCCAGCAGTTACTCCACCTACACTGAAGCTTTCTTT.

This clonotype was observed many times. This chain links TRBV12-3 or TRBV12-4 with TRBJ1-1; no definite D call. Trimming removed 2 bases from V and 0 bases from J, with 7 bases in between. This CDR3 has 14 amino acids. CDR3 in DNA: TGTGCCAGCAGTTTAACCAGAGTGAACACTGAAGCTTTCTTT. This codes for CASSLTRVNTEAFF.

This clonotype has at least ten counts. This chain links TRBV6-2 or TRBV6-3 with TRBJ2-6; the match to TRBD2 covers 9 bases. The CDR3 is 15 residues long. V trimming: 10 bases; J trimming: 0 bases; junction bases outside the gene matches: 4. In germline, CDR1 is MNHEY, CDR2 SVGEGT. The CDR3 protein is CATTGLASGANVLTF. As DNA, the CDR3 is TGTGCCACTACGGGACTAGCCTCTGGGGCCAACGTCCTGACTTTC.

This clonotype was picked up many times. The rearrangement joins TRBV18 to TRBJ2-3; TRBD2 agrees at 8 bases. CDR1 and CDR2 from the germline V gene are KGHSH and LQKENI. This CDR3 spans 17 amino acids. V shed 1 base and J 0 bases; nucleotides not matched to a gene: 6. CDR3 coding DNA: TGTGCCAGCTCACCACAGATAGCGGGGCGCAGCACAGATACGCAGTATTTT. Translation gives CASSPQIAGRSTDTQYF.

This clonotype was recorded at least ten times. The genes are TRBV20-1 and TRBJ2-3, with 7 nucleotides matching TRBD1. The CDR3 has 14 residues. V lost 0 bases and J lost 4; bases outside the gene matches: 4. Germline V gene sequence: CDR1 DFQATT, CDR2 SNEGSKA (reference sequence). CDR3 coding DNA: TGCAGTGCTAGAGATCGGCAGGGGGCAGATACGCAGTATTTT. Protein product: CSARDRQGADTQYF.

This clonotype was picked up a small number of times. CDR3 bases: TGCGCCAGCAGCCACCTCCCCCTGGATACGCAGTATTTT. Protein: CASSHLPLDTQYF. The chain recombines TRBV4-3 with TRBJ2-3; D is unclear. Germline CDR1 is LGHNA and CDR2 is YSLEER. CDR3 length: 13 amino acids. V lost 3 bases and J 6 bases, leaving 10 bases between the germline ends.

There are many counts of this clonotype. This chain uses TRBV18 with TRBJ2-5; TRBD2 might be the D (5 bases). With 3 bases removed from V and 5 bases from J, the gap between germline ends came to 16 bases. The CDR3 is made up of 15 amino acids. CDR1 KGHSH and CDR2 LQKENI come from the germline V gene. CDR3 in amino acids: CASSPEAALRETQYF. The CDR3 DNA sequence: TGTGCCAGCTCACCTGAAGCGGCTCTGAGGGAGACCCAGTACTTC.

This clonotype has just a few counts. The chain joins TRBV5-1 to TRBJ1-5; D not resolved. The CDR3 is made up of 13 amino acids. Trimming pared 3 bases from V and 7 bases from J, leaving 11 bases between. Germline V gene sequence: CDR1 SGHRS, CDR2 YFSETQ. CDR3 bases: TGCGCCAGCAGCTGCTCACGGACCCAGCCCCAGCATTTT. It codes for CASSCSRTQPQHF. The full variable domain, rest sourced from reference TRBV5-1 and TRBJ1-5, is KAGVTQTPRYLIKTRGQQVTLSCSPISGHRSVSWYQQTPGQGLQFLFEYFSETQRNKGNFPGRFSGRQFSNSRSEMNVSTLELGDSALYLCASSCSRTQPQHFGDGTRLSIL.

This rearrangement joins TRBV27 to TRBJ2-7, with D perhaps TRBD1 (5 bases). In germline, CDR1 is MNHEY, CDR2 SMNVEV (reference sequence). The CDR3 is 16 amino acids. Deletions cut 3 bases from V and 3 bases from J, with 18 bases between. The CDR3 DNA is TGTGCCAGCAGTTTCCGGACCCCGACCCAGGGCTACGAGCAGTACTTC. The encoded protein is CASSFRTPTQGYEQYF.

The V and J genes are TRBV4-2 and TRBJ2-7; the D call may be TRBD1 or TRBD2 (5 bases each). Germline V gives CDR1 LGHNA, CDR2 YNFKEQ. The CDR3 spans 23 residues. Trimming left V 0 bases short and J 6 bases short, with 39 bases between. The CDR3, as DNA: TGTGCCAGCAGCCAAGATATCCGGCAGGGAGTGGCCGTGCGTTCCCCCAAGAGTTGCGAGCAGTACGTC. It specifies CASSQDIRQGVAVRSPKSCEQYV.

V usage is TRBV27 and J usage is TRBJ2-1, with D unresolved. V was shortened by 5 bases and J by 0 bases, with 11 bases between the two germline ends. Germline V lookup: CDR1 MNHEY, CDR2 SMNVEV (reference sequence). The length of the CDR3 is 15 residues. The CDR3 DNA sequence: TGTGCCAGCAGTCCCCTTCACAGCTCCTACAATGAGCAGTTCTTC. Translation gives CASSPLHSSYNEQFF.

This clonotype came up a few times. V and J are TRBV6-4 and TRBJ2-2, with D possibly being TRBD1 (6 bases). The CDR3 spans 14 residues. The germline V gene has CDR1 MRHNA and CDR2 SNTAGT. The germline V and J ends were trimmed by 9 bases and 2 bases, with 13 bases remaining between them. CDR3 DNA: TGTGCCAGTAGTCAGGGGCCCAACACCGGGGAGCTGTTTTTT. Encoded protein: CASSQGPNTGELFF.

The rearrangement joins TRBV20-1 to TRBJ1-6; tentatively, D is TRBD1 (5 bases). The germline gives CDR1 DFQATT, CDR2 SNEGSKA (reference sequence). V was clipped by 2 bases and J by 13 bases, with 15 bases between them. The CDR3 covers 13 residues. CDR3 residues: CSARMPGISPLHF. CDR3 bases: TGCAGTGCTAGAATGCCAGGGATTTCCCCCCTCCACTTT.

CDR3 in amino acids: CAISDRDRGPNQPQHF. CDR3 coding DNA: TGTGCCATCAGTGACCGGGACAGGGGCCCGAATCAGCCCCAGCATTTT. The V gene is TRBV10-3, the J gene TRBJ1-5; 10 bases fit TRBD1. The junction had 6 bases not matched to a gene; V was cut back by 3 bases and J by 4 bases. The length of the CDR3 is 16 residues. CDR1 and CDR2 (germline): ENHRY, SYGVKD.

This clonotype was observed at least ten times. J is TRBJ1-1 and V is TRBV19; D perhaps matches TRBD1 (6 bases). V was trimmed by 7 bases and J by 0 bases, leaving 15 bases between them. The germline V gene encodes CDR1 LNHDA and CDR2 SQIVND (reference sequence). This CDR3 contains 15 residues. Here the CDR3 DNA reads TGTGCCAGTACCCGGGAGGACAGTTTGAACACTGAAGCTTTCTTT. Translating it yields CASTREDSLNTEAFF.

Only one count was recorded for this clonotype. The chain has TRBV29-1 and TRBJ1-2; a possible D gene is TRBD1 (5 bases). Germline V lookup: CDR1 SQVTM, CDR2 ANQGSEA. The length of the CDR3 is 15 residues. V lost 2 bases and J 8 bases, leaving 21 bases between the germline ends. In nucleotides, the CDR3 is TGCAGCGTTGAAAATTGGGGGATGAAGACATGGGGCTACACCTTC. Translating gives CSVENWGMKTWGYTF.

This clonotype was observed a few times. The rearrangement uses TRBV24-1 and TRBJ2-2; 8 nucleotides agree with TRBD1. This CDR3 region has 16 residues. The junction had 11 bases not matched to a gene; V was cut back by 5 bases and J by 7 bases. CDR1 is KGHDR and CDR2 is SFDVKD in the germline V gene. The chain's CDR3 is CATSGPLRGHDGELFF. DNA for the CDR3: TGTGCCACCAGTGGGCCCCTCAGGGGGCACGACGGGGAGCTGTTTTTT.

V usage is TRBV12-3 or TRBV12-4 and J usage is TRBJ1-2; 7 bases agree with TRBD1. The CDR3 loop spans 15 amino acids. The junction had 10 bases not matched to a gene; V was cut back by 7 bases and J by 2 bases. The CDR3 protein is CASNNRGNRNYGYTF. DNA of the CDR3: TGTGCCAGCAATAACAGGGGAAACCGCAACTATGGCTACACCTTC.

CDR3 in DNA: TGTGCCAGCAACATGGGACAGGGACGCGAGCAGTACGTC. Encoded protein: CASNMGQGREQYV. The chain recombines TRBV28 with TRBJ2-7; 9 bases match TRBD1. The germline V gene has CDR1 MDHEN and CDR2 SYDVKM. Trimming took 7 bases from V and 6 from J; bases not matched to a gene: 7. The CDR3 loop spans 13 amino acids.

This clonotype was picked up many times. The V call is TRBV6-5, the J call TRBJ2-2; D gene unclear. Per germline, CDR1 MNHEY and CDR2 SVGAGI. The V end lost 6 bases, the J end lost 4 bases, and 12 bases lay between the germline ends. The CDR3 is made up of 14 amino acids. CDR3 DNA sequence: TGTGCCAGCAGCTCCGATAGAGTCACCGGGGAGCTGTTTTTT. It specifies CASSSDRVTGELFF.

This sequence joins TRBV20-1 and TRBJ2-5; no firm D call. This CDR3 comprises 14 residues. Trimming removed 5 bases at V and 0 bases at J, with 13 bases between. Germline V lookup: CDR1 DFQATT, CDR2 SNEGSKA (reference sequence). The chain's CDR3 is CSASQLLYQETQYF. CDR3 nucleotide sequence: TGCAGTGCTTCCCAACTGCTTTACCAAGAGACCCAGTACTTC.

Here the CDR3 reads CASSLDFNTEAFF. Written as DNA, the CDR3 is TGTGCCAGCAGCTTGGACTTCAACACTGAAGCTTTCTTT. The chain is built from TRBV5-5 and TRBJ1-1, with D hard to call. In germline, CDR1 is SGHKS, CDR2 YYEKEE (reference sequence). This CDR3 has 13 amino acids. V was pared by 0 bases and J by 2 bases, with 5 bases between.

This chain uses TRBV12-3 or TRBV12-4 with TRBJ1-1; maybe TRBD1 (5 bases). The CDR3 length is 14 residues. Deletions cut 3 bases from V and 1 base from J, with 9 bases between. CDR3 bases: TGTGCCAGCAGTTTGATCAGGGCGAACACTGAAGCTTTCTTT. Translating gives CASSLIRANTEAFF.

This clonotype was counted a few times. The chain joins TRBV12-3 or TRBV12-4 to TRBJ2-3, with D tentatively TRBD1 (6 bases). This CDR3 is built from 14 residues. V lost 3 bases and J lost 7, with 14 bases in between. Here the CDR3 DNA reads TGTGCCAGCAGTTTCTATGGGGGCGAAAATACGCAGTATTTT. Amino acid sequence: CASSFYGGENTQYF.

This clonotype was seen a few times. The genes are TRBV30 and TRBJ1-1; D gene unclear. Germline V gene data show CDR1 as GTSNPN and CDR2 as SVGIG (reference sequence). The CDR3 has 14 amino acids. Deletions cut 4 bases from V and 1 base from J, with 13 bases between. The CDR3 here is CAWNAPVKNTEAFF. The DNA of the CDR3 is TGTGCCTGGAACGCTCCGGTCAAGAACACTGAAGCTTTCTTT.

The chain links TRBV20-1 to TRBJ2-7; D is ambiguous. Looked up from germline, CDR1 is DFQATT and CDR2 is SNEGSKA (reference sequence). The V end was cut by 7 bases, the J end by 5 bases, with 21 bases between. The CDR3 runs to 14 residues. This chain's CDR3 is CSGFKGPRSNEQYF. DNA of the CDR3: TGCAGTGGATTCAAGGGTCCCAGGTCGAACGAGCAGTACTTC.

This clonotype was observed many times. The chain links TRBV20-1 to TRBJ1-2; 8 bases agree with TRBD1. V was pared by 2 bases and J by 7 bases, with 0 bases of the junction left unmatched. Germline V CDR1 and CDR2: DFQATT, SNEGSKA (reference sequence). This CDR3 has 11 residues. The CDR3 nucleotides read TGCAGTGCTAGACAGGGGGCTGGCTACACCTTC. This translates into CSARQGAGYTF.

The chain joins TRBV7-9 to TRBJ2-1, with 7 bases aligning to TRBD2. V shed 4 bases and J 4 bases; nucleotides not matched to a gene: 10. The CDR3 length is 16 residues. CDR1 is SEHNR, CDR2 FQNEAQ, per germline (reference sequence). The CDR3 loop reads CASSSHSGVGYNEQFF. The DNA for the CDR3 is TGTGCCAGCAGCTCTCACAGCGGGGTTGGTTACAATGAGCAGTTCTTC.